The 14 T cell receptor beta chains below come from one sample, sequenced in a study of radiation and T cells in renal cell carcinoma. The time point here: blood 2 weeks post-SBRT. Treatment in this sample: 15 Gy SBRT to primary tumor, nephrectomy 4 weeks later. Using immunoSEQ multiplex PCR, the repertoire was profiled, and TCRdb retains in-frame clones only, with some absent. The sample records 100,000 to 150,000 clones, roughly 77% being singletons. Sequencing was performed on blood, taken from a patient whose treatment included radiotherapy and nephrectomy. These receptors were collected from a woman aged 55-70 years with renal cell carcinoma.

This chain joins TRBV6-5 and TRBJ2-1, with 15 nucleotides matching TRBD2. Germline CDR1 MNHEY, CDR2 SVGAGI. V shed 0 bases and J 8 bases; nucleotides not matched to a gene: 2. This CDR3 comprises 16 residues. The CDR3 protein is CASSYSGLAGGDEQFF. The DNA for the CDR3 is TGTGCCAGCAGTTACTCGGGACTAGCGGGAGGAGATGAGCAGTTCTTC.

The sample holds one count of this clone. V usage is TRBV4-2 and J usage is TRBJ1-3; D perhaps matches TRBD1 (5 bases). CDR1 is LGHNA and CDR2 is YNFKEQ in the germline V gene. V shed 0 bases and J shed 0 bases, with 9 bases lying between them. The CDR3 is made up of 16 amino acids. Here the CDR3 DNA reads TGTGCCAGCAGCCAAGATGACAGAGCCTCTGGAAACACCATATATTTT. Amino acids: CASSQDDRASGNTIYF.

The chain is built from TRBV7-2 and TRBJ1-2; 10 bases are shared with TRBD1. V shed 5 bases, J shed 5 bases, and the junction held 5 bases outside the gene matches. The CDR3 spans 14 residues. Per germline, CDR1 SGHTA and CDR2 FQGNSA. For the CDR3, the DNA is TGTGCCAGCAGCCCTGAGGACAGGGGGTATGGCTACACCTTC. The encoded protein is CASSPEDRGYGYTF.

The CDR3 sequence: CASSLEYGAVNTEAFF. The CDR3, as DNA: TGCGCCAGCAGCTTGGAGTACGGGGCCGTGAACACTGAAGCTTTCTTT. The chain carries TRBV5-1 and TRBJ1-1, with D maybe TRBD1 (5 bases). The germline V gene has CDR1 SGHRS and CDR2 YFSETQ. The V end lost 0 bases, the J end lost 0 bases, and 12 bases lay between the germline ends. The CDR3 runs 16 residues. Full variable domain (outside the CDR3, taken from reference TRBV5-1 and TRBJ1-1): KAGVTQTPRYLIKTRGQQVTLSCSPISGHRSVSWYQQTPGQGLQFLFEYFSETQRNKGNFPGRFSGRQFSNSRSEMNVSTLELGDSALYLCASSLEYGAVNTEAFFGQGTRLTVV.

V is TRBV2 and J is TRBJ1-2, with D unresolved. The CDR3 has 15 residues. The V and J ends lost 3 bases and 3 bases respectively, with 14 bases between them. The germline V gene has CDR1 SNHLY and CDR2 FYNNEI. The CDR3 loop is CASSDGTPRDYGYTF. In nucleotides, the CDR3 is TGTGCCAGCAGTGATGGTACCCCGCGGGACTATGGCTACACCTTC.

The chain joins TRBV29-1 to TRBJ2-2; TRBD1 matches 10 bases. Germline trimming cut 7 bases from V and 6 bases from J; bases unmatched to any gene: 2. The germline V gene encodes CDR1 SQVTM and CDR2 ANQGSEA. The CDR3 length is 12 residues. CDR3 in DNA: TGCAGCGCGGGACAGGGGCCCGGGGAGCTGTTTTTT. Translated, it gives CSAGQGPGELFF.

The rearrangement joins TRBV5-1 to TRBJ2-7; D perhaps matches TRBD2 (5 bases). Trimming removed 4 bases at V and 3 bases at J, with 11 bases between. The CDR3 contains 13 residues. Germline values: CDR1 SGHRS, CDR2 YFSETQ. The CDR3 DNA follows: TGCGCCAGCAGCCAGATCGGGGACTACGAGCAGTACTTC. Encoded protein: CASSQIGDYEQYF.

There are a few counts of this clone. CDR3 protein: CASSPTGLGRQPQHF. The CDR3 nucleotides read TGTGCCAGCAGCCCGACAGGCCTGGGGCGTCAGCCCCAGCATTTT. The chain uses TRBV27 and TRBJ1-5, with D perhaps TRBD1 (6 bases). The V and J ends lost 6 bases and 6 bases respectively, with 18 bases between them. The CDR3 spans 15 residues. Germline V gene data show CDR1 as MNHEY and CDR2 as SMNVEV (reference sequence).

CDR3 nucleotide sequence: TGCGCCAGTGCTCCGGGGACTCCCTCCTACAATGAGCAGTTCTTC. Encoded protein: CASAPGTPSYNEQFF. The chain joins TRBV10-1 to TRBJ2-1, with D possibly TRBD2 on 6 matching bases. CDR1 is WNHNN and CDR2 is SYGVQD in the germline V gene (reference sequence). Trimming removed 9 bases at V and 0 bases at J, with 15 bases between. The CDR3 runs 15 residues.

This sequence joins TRBV6-1 and TRBJ2-1; TRBD1 aligns across 7 bases. The CDR3 has 16 residues. V trimming: 4 bases; J trimming: 2 bases; junction bases outside the gene matches: 8. From germline, CDR1 is MNHNS and CDR2 SASEGT. CDR3 nucleotide sequence: TGTGCCAGCAGTGCCAGAGACAGGGCCACCTACAATGAGCAGTTCTTC. Amino acids: CASSARDRATYNEQFF.

The chain joins TRBV10-3 to TRBJ2-3, with 11 bases that match TRBD2. Trimming at V came to 6 bases and at J to 4 bases, leaving 6 bases not matched to a gene. The CDR3 length is 15 residues. Germline V gives CDR1 ENHRY, CDR2 SYGVKD. DNA for the CDR3: TGTGCCATCAGCTTTAGCGGGGGGGAAGCAGATACGCAGTATTTT. Amino acids: CAISFSGGEADTQYF.

The rearrangement uses TRBV27 and TRBJ2-3; the match to TRBD1 covers 9 bases. J was trimmed by 4 bases and V by 6 bases; bases with no gene match: 5. The CDR3 covers 14 residues. CDR1 is MNHEY and CDR2 is SMNVEV in the germline V gene (reference sequence). Here the CDR3 reads CASSPTGGADTQYF. The CDR3 DNA follows: TGTGCCAGCAGCCCGACAGGGGGAGCAGATACGCAGTATTTT.

This chain links TRBV4-1 with TRBJ2-5; D is unclear. CDR3 length: 15 amino acids. Germline V lookup: CDR1 MGHRA, CDR2 YSYEKL. The V and J ends lost 1 base and 1 base respectively, with 10 bases between them. CDR3 in amino acids: CASSQGRSTQETQYF. The CDR3 nucleotides are TGCGCCAGCAGCCAAGGACGGAGCACCCAAGAGACCCAGTACTTC.

This clone has more than one count but fewer than ten. V usage is TRBV7-9 and J usage is TRBJ2-1; D unresolved. Trimming removed 1 base from V and 11 bases from J, with 9 bases in between. CDR1 and CDR2 from the germline V gene are SEHNR and FQNEAQ (reference sequence). This CDR3 has 12 amino acids. The CDR3 DNA reads as TGTGCCAGCAGCTTAGGACAATCCAAGCAGTTCTTC. Its protein product is CASSLGQSKQFF.